Below are 3 T cell receptor beta chains sequenced from a single sample in a study of T cells in Graves' hyperthyroidism and ophthalmopathy. Amplified TCR beta CDR3 regions derived from RNA transcripts. HTBI primers were employed in a first-round RT-PCR of the TCR CDR3. One entry per CDR3 protein results from TCRdb running MiXCR on the multiplex PCR reads. Seen here are about 570,000 distinct CDR3 sequences, 13% to 15% observed once, and the top ten hold approximately 15%. Sample: blood. The receptors come from a woman aged 40-49 years with Graves' hyperthyroidism.

This clonotype was counted ten times or more. This chain connects TRBV4-2 to TRBJ2-7, with 8 bases matching TRBD1. The V gene end was trimmed by 3 bases and the J gene end by 0 bases; junction bases not matched to a gene: 4. The CDR3 contains 15 residues. CDR1 is LGHNA, CDR2 YNFKEQ, per germline. The CDR3 DNA reads TGTGCCAGCAGCCAGGCGGGACAGGTCTCCTACGAGCAGTACTTC. This encodes CASSQAGQVSYEQYF.

The rearrangement uses TRBV7-9 and TRBJ2-7; TRBD2 aligns across 13 bases. Germline V gene sequence: CDR1 SEHNR, CDR2 FQNEAQ (reference sequence). The trim removed 5 bases at V and 4 bases at J, leaving 11 bases unmatched. There are 17 residues in the CDR3. This CDR3 reads CASSKEAGTSGTYEQYF. CDR3 in DNA: TGTGCCAGCAGCAAAGAGGCCGGGACTAGCGGGACTTACGAGCAGTACTTC.

In its sample, this clonotype was seen a few times. This chain links TRBV4-1 with TRBJ2-7; TRBD1 aligns across 7 bases. V gave up 2 bases and J gave up 1 base; unmatched junction bases: 8. The germline CDR1 and CDR2 sequences are MGHRA and YSYEKL. There are 16 residues in the CDR3. Here the CDR3 reads CASSQPPNRGSYEQYF. CDR3 coding DNA: TGCGCCAGCAGCCAACCTCCAAACAGGGGATCCTACGAGCAGTACTTC.